Listed below are T cell receptor beta chains from one sample, sequenced in a study of blood T cell repertoires in COVID-19. The data were produced by immunoSEQ multiplex PCR, yet TCRdb's version contains in-frame clones alone and is incomplete. The sample contains approximately 85,000 clones, 85% to 95% of which appear only once. The sample consisted of peripheral blood. The receptors were sampled from a woman in her sixties with active COVID-19. Both conserved end residues are part of each CDR3. D genes are given only for firm matches. Clone sizes are given selectively: once, few, many, or a class where the clone is expanded.

size,J,V,D,DNA,CDR3
.,TRBJ2-3,TRBV5-1,TRBD1,TGCGCCAGCAGCTCAGGGGACAGGGGGCTTGAAGATACGCAGTATTTT,CASSSGDRGLEDTQYF
.,TRBJ1-5,TRBV19,TRBD1,TGTGCCAGTACCGGGACAGGGGGTGTTCAGCCCCAGCATTTT,CASTGTGGVQPQHF
.,TRBJ2-3,TRBV7-8,TRBD2,TGTGCCAGCAGCCAAGGGAATAGCGGGCCAGATACGCAGTATTTT,CASSQGNSGPDTQYF
once,TRBJ1-6,TRBV27,.,TGTGCCAGCAGTCCCGGGACTGAGCATTCACCCCTCCACTTT,CASSPGTEHSPLHF
once,TRBJ2-3,TRBV5-8,TRBD1,TGTGCCAGCAGCTTCGGACAGGGGGCTTACTCAGATACGCAGTATTTT,CASSFGQGAYSDTQYF
.,TRBJ2-3,TRBV2,TRBD1,TGTGCCAGCACCCGGGACAGGGGGGAAACAGATACGCAGTATTTT,CASTRDRGETDTQYF
.,TRBJ1-1,TRBV18,TRBD1,TGTGCCAGCTCACCACCGGGGACAGTCAACACTGAAGCTTTCTTT,CASSPPGTVNTEAFF
.,TRBJ1-3,TRBV28,.,TGTGCCAGCAGCTCCATACTTGGAAACACCATATATTTT,CASSSILGNTIYF
.,TRBJ2-5,TRBV12-5,.,TGTGCTAGTGGAACGGGATTCCCTGGGGCCCAGTACTTC,CASGTGFPGAQYF
.,TRBJ2-4,TRBV6-2/TRBV6-3,.,TGTGCCAGCAGTTATACAGGGCTGGGCAAAAACATTCAGTACTTC,CASSYTGLGKNIQYF
.,TRBJ2-1,TRBV7-2,.,TGTGCCAGCAGCGGCCGGGACTTCCTCAATGAGCAGTTCTTC,CASSGRDFLNEQFF
.,TRBJ1-4,TRBV21-1,.,TGTGCCAGCAGCAAAGGGACGGAGGCGGTGGGTACTAATGAAAAACTGTTTTTT,CASSKGTEAVGTNEKLFF
.,TRBJ1-5,TRBV19,.,TGTGCCAGTAGTGATCAGGTAAATCAGCCCCAGCATTTT,CASSDQVNQPQHF
.,TRBJ2-1,TRBV19,TRBD2,TGTGCCAGTAGTGCGAAAGGGACTAGCGGGAGCTGGGGAAGCTCCTACAATGAGCAGTTCTTC,CASSAKGTSGSWGSSYNEQFF
.,TRBJ1-2,TRBV6-5,TRBD1,TGTGCCAGCAGCGGGACAGCACCCTATGGCTACACCTTC,CASSGTAPYGYTF
.,TRBJ1-4,TRBV6-6,.,TGTGCCAGCACGTGGGGCGAAAAACTGTTTTTT,CASTWGEKLFF
.,TRBJ1-2,TRBV9,TRBD1,TGTGCCAGCAGCGTAGAGTCAGGGGGCACGGGTGGCTACACCTTC,CASSVESGGTGGYTF
.,TRBJ1-5,TRBV19,TRBD1,TGTGCCAGTAGCGACTCAGGGGGCAGCAATCAGCCCCAGCATTTT,CASSDSGGSNQPQHF